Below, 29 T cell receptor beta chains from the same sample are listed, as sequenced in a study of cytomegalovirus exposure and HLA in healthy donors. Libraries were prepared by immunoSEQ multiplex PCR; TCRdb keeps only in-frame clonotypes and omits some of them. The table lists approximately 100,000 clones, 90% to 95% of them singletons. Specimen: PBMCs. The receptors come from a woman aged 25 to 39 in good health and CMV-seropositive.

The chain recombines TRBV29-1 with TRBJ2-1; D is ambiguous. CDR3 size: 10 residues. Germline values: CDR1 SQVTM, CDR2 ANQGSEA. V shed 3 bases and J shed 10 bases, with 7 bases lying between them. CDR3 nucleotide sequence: TGCAGCGTTGACTGGAGAGAGCAGTTCTTC. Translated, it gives CSVDWREQFF.

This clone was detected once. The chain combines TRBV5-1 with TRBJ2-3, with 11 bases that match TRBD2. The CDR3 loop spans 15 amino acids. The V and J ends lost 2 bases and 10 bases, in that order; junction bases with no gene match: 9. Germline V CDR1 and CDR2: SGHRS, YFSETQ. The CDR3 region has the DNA TGCGCCAGCAGCTTAAGTAGCGGGAGGGCTATGGCGCAGTATTTT. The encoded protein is CASSLSSGRAMAQYF.

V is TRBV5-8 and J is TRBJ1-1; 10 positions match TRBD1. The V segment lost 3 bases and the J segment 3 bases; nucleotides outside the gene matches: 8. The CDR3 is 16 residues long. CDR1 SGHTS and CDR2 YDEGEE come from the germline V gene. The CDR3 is CASSYGGGQGDTEAFF. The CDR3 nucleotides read TGTGCCAGCAGCTATGGAGGTGGACAGGGGGACACTGAAGCTTTCTTT.

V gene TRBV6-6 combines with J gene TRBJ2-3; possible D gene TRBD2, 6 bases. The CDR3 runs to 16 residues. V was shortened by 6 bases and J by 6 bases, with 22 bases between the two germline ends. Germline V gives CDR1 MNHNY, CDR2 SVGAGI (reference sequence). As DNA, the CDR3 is TGTGCCAGCAGCCACCTAGGCGGGAAAGCAAAGGATACGCAGTATTTT. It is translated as CASSHLGGKAKDTQYF.

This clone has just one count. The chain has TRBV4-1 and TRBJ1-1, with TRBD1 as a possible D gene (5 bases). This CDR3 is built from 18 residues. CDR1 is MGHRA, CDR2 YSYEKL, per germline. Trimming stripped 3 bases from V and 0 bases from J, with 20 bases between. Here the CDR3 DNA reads TGCGCCAGCAGCCAGAGAGGAGGGACTCTCCCTATGAACACTGAAGCTTTCTTT. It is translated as CASSQRGGTLPMNTEAFF.

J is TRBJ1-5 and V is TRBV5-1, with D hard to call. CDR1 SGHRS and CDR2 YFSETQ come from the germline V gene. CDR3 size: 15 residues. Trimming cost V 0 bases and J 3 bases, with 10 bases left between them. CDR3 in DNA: TGCGCCAGCAGCTTGGCCCCGGGTTCCAATCAGCCCCAGCATTTT. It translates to CASSLAPGSNQPQHF.

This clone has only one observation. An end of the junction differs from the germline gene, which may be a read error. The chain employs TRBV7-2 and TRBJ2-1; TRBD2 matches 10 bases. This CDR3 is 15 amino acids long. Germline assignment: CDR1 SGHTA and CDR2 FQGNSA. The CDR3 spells CASTLAGGRYNEQFF. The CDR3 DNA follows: TGTGCCAGCACCTTAGCGGGAGGACGCTACAATGAGCAGTTCTTC. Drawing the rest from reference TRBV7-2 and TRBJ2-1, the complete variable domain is GAGVSQSPSNKVTEKGKDVELRCDPISGHTALYWYRQSLGQGLEFLIYFQGNSAPDKSGLPSDRFSAERTGGSVSTLTIQRTQQEDSAVYLCASTLAGGRYNEQFFGPGTRLTVL.

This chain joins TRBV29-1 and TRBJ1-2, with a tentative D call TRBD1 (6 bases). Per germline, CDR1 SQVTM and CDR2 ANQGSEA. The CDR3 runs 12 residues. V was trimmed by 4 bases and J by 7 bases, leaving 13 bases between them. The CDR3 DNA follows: TGCAGCGTTGGTCAGGGGATGAGTGGCTACACCTTC. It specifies CSVGQGMSGYTF.

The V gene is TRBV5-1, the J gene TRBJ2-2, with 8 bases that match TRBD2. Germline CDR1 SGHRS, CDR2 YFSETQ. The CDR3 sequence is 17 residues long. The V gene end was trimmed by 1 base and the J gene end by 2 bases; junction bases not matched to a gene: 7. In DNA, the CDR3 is TGCGCCAGCAGCTTGAGACTAGCGTCCCAAAACACCGGGGAGCTGTTTTTT. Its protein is CASSLRLASQNTGELFF.

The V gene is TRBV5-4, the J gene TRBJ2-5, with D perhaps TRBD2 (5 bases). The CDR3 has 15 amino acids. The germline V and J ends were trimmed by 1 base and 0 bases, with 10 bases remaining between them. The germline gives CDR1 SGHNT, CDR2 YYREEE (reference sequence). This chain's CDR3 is CASSLYAGNQETQYF. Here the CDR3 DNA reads TGTGCCAGCAGCTTGTATGCCGGGAACCAAGAGACCCAGTACTTC.

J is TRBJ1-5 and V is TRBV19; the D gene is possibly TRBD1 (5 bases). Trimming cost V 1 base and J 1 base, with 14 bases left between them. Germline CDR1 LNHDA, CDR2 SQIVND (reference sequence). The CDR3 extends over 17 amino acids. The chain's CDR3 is CASSIVVQARSNQPQHF. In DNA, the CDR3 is TGTGCCAGTAGTATAGTTGTACAGGCGAGAAGCAATCAGCCCCAGCATTTT.

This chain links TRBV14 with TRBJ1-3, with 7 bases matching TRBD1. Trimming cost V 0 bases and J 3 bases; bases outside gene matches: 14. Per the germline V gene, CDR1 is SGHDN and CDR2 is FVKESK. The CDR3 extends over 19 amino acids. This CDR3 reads CASSQDFPLGTAVGNTIYF. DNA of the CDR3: TGTGCCAGCAGCCAAGATTTCCCCTTGGGGACAGCCGTTGGAAACACCATATATTTT. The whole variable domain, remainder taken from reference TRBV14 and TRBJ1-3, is EAGVTQFPSHSVIEKGQTVTLRCDPISGHDNLYWYRRVMGKEIKFLLHFVKESKQDESGMPNNRFLAERTGGTYSTLKVQPAELEDSGVYFCASSQDFPLGTAVGNTIYFGEGSWLTVV.

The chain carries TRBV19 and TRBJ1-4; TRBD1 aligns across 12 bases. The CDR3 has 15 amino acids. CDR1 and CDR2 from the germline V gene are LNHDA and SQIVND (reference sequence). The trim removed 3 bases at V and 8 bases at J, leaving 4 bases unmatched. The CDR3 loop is CASSMGTGGVEKLFF. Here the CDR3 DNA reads TGTGCCAGTAGTATGGGGACAGGGGGCGTCGAAAAACTGTTTTTT.

CDR3 residues: CASRTWNTIYF. The CDR3 bases are TGTGCCAGCAGGACATGGAACACCATATATTTT. The chain couples TRBV28 to TRBJ1-3; no clear D. V lost 6 bases to trimming and J lost 7 bases, with 7 bases between them. The germline V gene encodes CDR1 MDHEN and CDR2 SYDVKM. The CDR3 loop spans 11 amino acids.

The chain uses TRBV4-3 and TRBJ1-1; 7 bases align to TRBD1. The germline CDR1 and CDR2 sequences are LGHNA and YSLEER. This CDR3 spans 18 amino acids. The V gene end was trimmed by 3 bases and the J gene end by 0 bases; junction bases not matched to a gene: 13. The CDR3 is CASSHPTGPRPMNTEAFF. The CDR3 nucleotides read TGCGCCAGCAGCCACCCGACAGGGCCCCGACCGATGAACACTGAAGCTTTCTTT.

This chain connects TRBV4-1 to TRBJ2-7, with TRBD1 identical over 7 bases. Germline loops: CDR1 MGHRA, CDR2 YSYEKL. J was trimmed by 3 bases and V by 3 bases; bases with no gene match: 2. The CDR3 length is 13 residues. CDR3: CASSHDRDYEQYF. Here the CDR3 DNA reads TGCGCCAGCAGCCATGACAGGGACTACGAGCAGTACTTC.

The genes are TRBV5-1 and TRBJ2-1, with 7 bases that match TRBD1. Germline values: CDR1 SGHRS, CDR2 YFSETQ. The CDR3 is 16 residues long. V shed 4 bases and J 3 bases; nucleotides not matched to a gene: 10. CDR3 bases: TGCGCCAGCAGCGCAAACCGGGACAGCCTCTACAATGAGCAGTTCTTC. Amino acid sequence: CASSANRDSLYNEQFF.

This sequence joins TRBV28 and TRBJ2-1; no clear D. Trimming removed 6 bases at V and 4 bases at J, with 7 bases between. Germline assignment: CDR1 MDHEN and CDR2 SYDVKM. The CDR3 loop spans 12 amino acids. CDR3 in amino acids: CASRQKYNEQFF. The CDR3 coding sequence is TGTGCCAGCAGGCAGAAGTACAATGAGCAGTTCTTC.

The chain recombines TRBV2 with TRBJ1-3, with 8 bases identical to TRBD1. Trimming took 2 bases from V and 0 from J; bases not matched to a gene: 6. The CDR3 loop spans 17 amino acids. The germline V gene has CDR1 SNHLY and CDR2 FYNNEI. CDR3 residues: CASSETGQVNSGNTIYF. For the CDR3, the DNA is TGTGCCAGCAGTGAAACGGGACAGGTGAACTCTGGAAACACCATATATTTT.

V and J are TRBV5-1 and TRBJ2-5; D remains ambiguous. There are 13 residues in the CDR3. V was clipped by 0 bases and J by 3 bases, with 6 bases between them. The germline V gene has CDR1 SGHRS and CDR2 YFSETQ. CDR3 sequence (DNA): TGCGCCAGCAGCTTGGGGGCAGAAGAGACCCAGTACTTC. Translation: CASSLGAEETQYF.

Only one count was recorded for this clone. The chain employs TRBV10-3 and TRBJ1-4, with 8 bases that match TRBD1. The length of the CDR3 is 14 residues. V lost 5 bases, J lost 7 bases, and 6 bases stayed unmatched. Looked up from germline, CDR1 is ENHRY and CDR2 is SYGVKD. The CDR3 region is CAISNMTGVEKLFF. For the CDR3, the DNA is TGTGCCATCAGTAATATGACAGGGGTTGAAAAACTGTTTTTT.

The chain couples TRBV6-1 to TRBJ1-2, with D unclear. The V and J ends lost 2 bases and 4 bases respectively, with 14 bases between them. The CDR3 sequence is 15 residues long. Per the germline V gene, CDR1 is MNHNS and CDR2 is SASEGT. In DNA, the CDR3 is TGTGCCAGCAGTGAATCAGGTCCCCGGGGCTATGGCTACACCTTC. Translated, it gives CASSESGPRGYGYTF.

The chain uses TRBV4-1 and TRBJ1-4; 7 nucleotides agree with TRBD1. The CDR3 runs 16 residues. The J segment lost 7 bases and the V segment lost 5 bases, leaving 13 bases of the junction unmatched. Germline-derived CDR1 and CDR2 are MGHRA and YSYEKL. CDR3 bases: TGCGCCAGCAGCATGCAAGGGACAGCTTTAAGTGAAAAACTGTTTTTT. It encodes CASSMQGTALSEKLFF.

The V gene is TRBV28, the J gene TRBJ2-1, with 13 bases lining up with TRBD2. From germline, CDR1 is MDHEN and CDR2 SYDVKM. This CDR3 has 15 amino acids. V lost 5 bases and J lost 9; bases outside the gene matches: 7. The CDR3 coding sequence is TGTGCCAGCAGTCCAACTAGCGGGAGGGGGAGTGAGCAGTTCTTC. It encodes CASSPTSGRGSEQFF.

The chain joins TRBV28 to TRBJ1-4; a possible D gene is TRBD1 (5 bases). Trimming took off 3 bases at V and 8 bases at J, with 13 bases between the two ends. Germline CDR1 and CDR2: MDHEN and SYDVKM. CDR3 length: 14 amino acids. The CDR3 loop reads CASSFQGSGEKLFF. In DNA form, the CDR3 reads TGTGCCAGCAGTTTCCAGGGATCAGGAGAAAAACTGTTTTTT.

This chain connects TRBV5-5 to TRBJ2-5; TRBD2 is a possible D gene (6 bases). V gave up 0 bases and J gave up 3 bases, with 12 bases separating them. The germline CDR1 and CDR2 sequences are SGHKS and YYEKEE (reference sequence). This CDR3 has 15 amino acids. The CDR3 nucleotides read TGTGCCAGCAGCTTGGGATGGGACTGGGAAGAGACCCAGTACTTC. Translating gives CASSLGWDWEETQYF. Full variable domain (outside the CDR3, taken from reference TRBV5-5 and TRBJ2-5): DAGVTQSPTHLIKTRGQQVTLRCSPISGHKSVSWYQQVLGQGPQFIFQYYEKEERGRGNFPDRFSARQFPNYSSELNVNALLLGDSALYLCASSLGWDWEETQYFGPGTRLLVL.

CDR3 sequence (DNA): TGCGCCAGCAGCTTGGACAGGGGGACTGGAAACACCATATATTTT. Its protein is CASSLDRGTGNTIYF. V gene TRBV5-1 combines with J gene TRBJ1-3; 8 bases are a match to TRBD1. With 0 bases clipped from V and 2 bases from J, the junction kept 1 base outside the gene matches. The CDR3 is 15 residues long. Germline CDR1 SGHRS, CDR2 YFSETQ. Full variable domain (remainder filled in from reference TRBV5-1 and TRBJ1-3): KAGVTQTPRYLIKTRGQQVTLSCSPISGHRSVSWYQQTPGQGLQFLFEYFSETQRNKGNFPGRFSGRQFSNSRSEMNVSTLELGDSALYLCASSLDRGTGNTIYFGEGSWLTVV.

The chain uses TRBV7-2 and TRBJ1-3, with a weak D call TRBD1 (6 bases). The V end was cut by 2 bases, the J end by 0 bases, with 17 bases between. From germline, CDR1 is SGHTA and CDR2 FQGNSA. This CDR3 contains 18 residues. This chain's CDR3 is CASSLFGSGADSGNTIYF. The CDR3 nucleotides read TGTGCCAGCAGCTTATTTGGGTCAGGGGCCGACTCTGGAAACACCATATATTTT.

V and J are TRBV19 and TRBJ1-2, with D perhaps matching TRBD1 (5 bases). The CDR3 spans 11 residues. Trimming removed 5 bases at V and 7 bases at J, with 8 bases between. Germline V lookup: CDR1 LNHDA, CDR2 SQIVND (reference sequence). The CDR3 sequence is CASSPGLGYTF. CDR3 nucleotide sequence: TGTGCCAGTAGTCCAGGGCTTGGCTACACCTTC.